Described below is a single T cell receptor beta chain sequence and its context. TCRdb's table, derived via immunoSEQ multiplex PCR, lists solely in-frame clones and lacks some. The table records around 50,000 clones, more than 75% of them present only once. The CDR3 contains 14 residues. Trimming cost V 2 bases and J 2 bases, with 10 bases left between them. The germline V gene has CDR1 MNHEY and CDR2 SMNVEV (reference sequence). This sample is part of a study of blood T cell repertoires in COVID-19. Across the whole study: Sites across the United States, Italy and Spain contributed samples from acute and convalescent COVID-19. T cells, B-cell-depleted T cells, or PBMCs provided the cDNA or gDNA that served as material.

The sequenced sample was peripheral blood. This receptor was taken from a woman aged 55-69 years with acute or convalescent COVID-19. The chain carries TRBV27 and TRBJ2-7; D might be TRBD1 (6 bases). CDR3 sequence: CASSLVNRAYEQYF. CDR3 in DNA: TGTGCCAGCAGTTTAGTCAACAGGGCCTACGAGCAGTACTTC.